The entry that follows covers one TCR beta chain sequence. This receptor's antigen is unknown. Base qualities are missing; no much larger clone stands one base away. The receptor library was made with the immunoSEQ multiplex PCR assay. Held by TCRdb, this immuneACCESS table contains in-frame sequences only and omits some clones. Under half of the omission traces to an unresolved V gene where checked; the cause of the rest is unknown. Present in this sample are approximately 190,000 clones, roughly nine tenths of which were seen just once. The top ten clones comprise about 1.7% of the sample. Unmatched junction bases come to 10, with V trimmed by 5 bases and J by 8 bases. The germline V gene gives CDR1 as MNHEY and CDR2 as SVGAGI. The CDR3 contains 15 residues, cysteine and phenylalanine counted. Only the CDR3 portion is preserved as DNA: 45 bases, with reading frame beginning at the first base. This sample is drawn from a study of control samples from healthy donors and cancer patients (TCRdb year 2020).

The sequence links TRBV6-5 to TRBJ2-1; the junction holds 9 bases that match TRBD1. The sequencing sample was made of blood. This clonotype was sampled from a man in his thirties or forties in good health. The CDR3 region: CASSTGDRVFHEQFF. The DNA sequence is as follows: TGTGCCAGCAGTACGGGGGACAGGGTATTCCATGAGCAGTTCTTC.